The 8 T cell receptor beta chains presented below share a single source sample, sequenced in a study of blood T cell repertoires in COVID-19. The protocol was immunoSEQ multiplex PCR, while the TCRdb copy is restricted to in-frame clones and leaves out a portion. This sample carries tens of thousands of clones, around 87% of them seen once, and the ten largest clones take roughly 15%. The specimen sequenced was peripheral blood. Source of these receptors: a human donor in a cohort sampled during active COVID-19.

The chain has TRBV4-1 and TRBJ1-2; 7 bases align to TRBD1. The germline V gene encodes CDR1 MGHRA and CDR2 YSYEKL. J was trimmed by 8 bases and V by 4 bases; bases with no gene match: 4. The CDR3 extends over 12 amino acids. CDR3 in amino acids: CASSPWTGGYTF. DNA of the CDR3: TGCGCCAGCAGCCCGTGGACAGGCGGCTACACCTTC.

The V gene is TRBV5-1, the J gene TRBJ2-1; perhaps TRBD1 as D (6 bases). In germline, CDR1 is SGHRS, CDR2 YFSETQ. The V gene lost 4 bases and the J gene lost 4 bases, with 15 bases spanning the gap. The CDR3 contains 15 residues. Here the CDR3 DNA reads TGCGCCAGCAGCGCGGGTCAGGGGATGTACAATGAGCAGTTCTTC. Amino acid sequence: CASSAGQGMYNEQFF.

Note on this clone: Other DNA sequences of this sample code for an identical CDR3. The chain carries TRBV18 and TRBJ2-7; D perhaps matches TRBD1 (6 bases). V was clipped by 3 bases and J by 1 base, with 10 bases between them. The CDR3 contains 14 residues. Germline CDR1 reads KGHSH; CDR2 reads LQKENI. Written as DNA, the CDR3 is TGTGCCAGCTCACCTCGACAGGATTCCTACGAGCAGTACTTC. The encoded protein is CASSPRQDSYEQYF.

The V and J genes are TRBV5-1 and TRBJ2-1; D possibly corresponds to TRBD2 (5 bases). The CDR3 loop spans 14 amino acids. Trimming took off 2 bases at V and 2 bases at J, with 8 bases between the two ends. The V gene's germline CDR1 is SGHRS and CDR2 YFSETQ. The CDR3 sequence is CASSLETTYNEQFF. CDR3 coding DNA: TGCGCCAGCAGCTTAGAGACTACCTACAATGAGCAGTTCTTC.

V usage is TRBV5-6 and J usage is TRBJ2-7; 7 positions match TRBD1. The CDR3 extends over 12 amino acids. Germline CDR1 is SGHDT and CDR2 is YYEEEE. V shed 4 bases, J shed 5 bases, and the junction held 3 bases outside the gene matches. CDR3 loop: CASSPTGHEQYF. The CDR3 DNA reads as TGTGCCAGCAGCCCGACAGGGCACGAGCAGTACTTC.

V and J are TRBV4-1 and TRBJ2-1, with 9 bases matching TRBD2. Germline V gene lookup returns CDR1 MGHRA and CDR2 YSYEKL. Trimming at V came to 1 base and at J to 9 bases, leaving 13 bases not matched to a gene. The CDR3 is 17 amino acids. CDR3 DNA: TGCGCCAGCAGCCAAGGCAACCCCCCAGCGGGGGGAGGTGAGCAGTTCTTC. Its protein product is CASSQGNPPAGGGEQFF.

This clone was counted a single time. Within the sample, other DNA sequences also encode this same CDR3. CDR3 residues: CASSSAGGSYNEQFF. The DNA for the CDR3 is TGTGCCAGCAGTTCGGCGGGGGGCTCCTACAATGAGCAGTTCTTC. The rearrangement joins TRBV28 to TRBJ2-1, with 8 positions matching TRBD2. With 4 bases clipped from V and 0 bases from J, the junction kept 2 bases outside the gene matches. CDR3 size: 15 residues. In germline, CDR1 is MDHEN, CDR2 SYDVKM. The variable domain in full, completed from reference TRBV28 and TRBJ2-1, reads DVKVTQSSRYLVKRTGEKVFLECVQDMDHENMFWYRQDPGLGLRLIYFSYDVKMKEKGDIPEGYSVSREKKERFSLILESASTNQTSMYLCASSSAGGSYNEQFFGPGTRLTVL.

The genes are TRBV3-1 (or the pseudogene TRBV3-2) and TRBJ2-1; 11 bases line up with TRBD1. Germline V lookup: CDR1 LGHDT, CDR2 YNNKEL (reference sequence). V shed 8 bases, J shed 7 bases, and the junction held 7 bases outside the gene matches. CDR3 length: 14 amino acids. Here the CDR3 DNA reads TGTGCCAGCGACGGACAGGGGGCGCATAATGAGCAGTTCTTC. Translation: CASDGQGAHNEQFF.